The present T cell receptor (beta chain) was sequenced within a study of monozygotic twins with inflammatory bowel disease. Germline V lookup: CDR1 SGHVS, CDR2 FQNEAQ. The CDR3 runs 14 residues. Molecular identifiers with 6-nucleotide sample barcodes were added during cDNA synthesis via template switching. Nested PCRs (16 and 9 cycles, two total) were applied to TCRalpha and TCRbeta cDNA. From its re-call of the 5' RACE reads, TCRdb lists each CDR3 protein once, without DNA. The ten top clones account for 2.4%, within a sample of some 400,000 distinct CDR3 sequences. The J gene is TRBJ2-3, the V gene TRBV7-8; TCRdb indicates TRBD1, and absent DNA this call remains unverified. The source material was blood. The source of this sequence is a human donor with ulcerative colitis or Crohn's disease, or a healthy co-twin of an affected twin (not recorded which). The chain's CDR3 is CASSRPGVTDTQYF.